At least ten counts were recorded for the clone carrying this T cell receptor (beta chain). Its antigen is unidentified. The sample belongs to a study of early T cells in non-severe SARS-CoV-2 infection. Across the whole study: The input, bulk RNA from unsorted whole blood, was sequenced, and chains were unpaired. Study-wide results and caveats: Comparison of clonotypes with VDJdb favored anti-spike CD8 responses while missing private and CD4 specificities.

V gave up 6 bases and J gave up 11 bases, with 13 bases separating them. CDR1 MNHNS and CDR2 SASEGT come from the germline V gene. The CDR3 is 11 amino acids. Unique molecular identifiers were affixed to single, distinct cDNA molecules. TCRdb analysed the 5' RACE reads with MiXCR anew, one entry per CDR3 protein. The table records 30,000 to 40,000 distinct CDR3 sequences, roughly 6.8% of them present only once. This specimen was whole blood, taken at baseline. The gene calls are TRBV6-1 and TRBJ1-1, with D unresolved. The clonotype comes from an adult who was a healthcare worker with PCR-confirmed SARS-CoV-2 infection or an uninfected control (not recorded which). CDR3 sequence reads: CASSRQSPAFF. The CDR3 region has the DNA TGTGCCAGCAGCCGGCAGTCCCCCGCTTTCTTT.